A selection of T cell receptor beta chains follows, all from one sample in a study of blood T cell repertoires in COVID-19. Data came from immunoSEQ multiplex PCR; TCRdb stores just in-frame clones and leaves some out. There are a few hundred thousand clones in the sample; around 83% occur only once, and 2.5% to 3.5% lies in the top ten. What was sequenced was peripheral blood. Source of these receptors: a man aged 45-65 years with active or convalescent COVID-19. Both conserved end residues are part of each CDR3. D genes are given only for firm matches. The size entry is marked missing in some rows and otherwise reads once, few, many or a size class.

J gene: TRBJ1-1
clone size: NA
V gene: TRBV19
D gene: NA
CDR3 DNA: TGTGCCAGTACTACGGACAGTCGGATTGGAGCTTTCTTT
CDR3 protein: CASTTDSRIGAFF

J gene: TRBJ2-7
clone size: NA
V gene: TRBV5-1
D gene: NA
CDR3 DNA: TGCGCCAGCAGCCGCGAGGGAGTTTCCTCCTACGAGCAGTACTTC
CDR3 protein: CASSREGVSSYEQYF

J gene: TRBJ1-2
clone size: NA
V gene: TRBV11-2
D gene: NA
CDR3 DNA: TGTGCCAGCAGCTTAGAAATTGGCAGGTCCTATGGCTACACCTTC
CDR3 protein: CASSLEIGRSYGYTF

J gene: TRBJ2-5
clone size: NA
V gene: TRBV18
D gene: NA
CDR3 DNA: TGTGCCAGCTCAACCCGGGGGTTGGAGACCCAGTACTTC
CDR3 protein: CASSTRGLETQYF

J gene: TRBJ1-1
clone size: NA
V gene: TRBV19
D gene: TRBD1
CDR3 DNA: TGTGCCAGCTCACAACAGGGGATGAACACTGAAGCTTTCTTT
CDR3 protein: CASSQQGMNTEAFF

J gene: TRBJ2-5
clone size: NA
V gene: TRBV24-1
D gene: TRBD1
CDR3 DNA: TGTGCCACCAGCTCAGGGGGCCCTCAAGAGACCCAGTACTTC
CDR3 protein: CATSSGGPQETQYF

J gene: TRBJ1-2
clone size: NA
V gene: TRBV7-2
D gene: NA
CDR3 DNA: TGTGCCAGCAGAATTGCAGGGCTCGCCTATGGCTACACCTTC
CDR3 protein: CASRIAGLAYGYTF

J gene: TRBJ1-2
clone size: NA
V gene: TRBV12-3/TRBV12-4
D gene: NA
CDR3 DNA: TGTGCCAGCAGTTTATTGAGCTATGGCTACACCTTC
CDR3 protein: CASSLLSYGYTF

J gene: TRBJ1-1
clone size: few
V gene: TRBV19
D gene: NA
CDR3 DNA: TGTGCCAGTAGTATCTCGAGAACGAATGTAGCTTTCTTT
CDR3 protein: CASSISRTNVAFF

J gene: TRBJ1-2
clone size: NA
V gene: TRBV4-1
D gene: NA
CDR3 DNA: TGCGCCAGCAGCCAAGATGGAGGGTTGGGTTCCCCTTATGGCTACACCTTC
CDR3 protein: CASSQDGGLGSPYGYTF